This T cell receptor (beta chain) originates from a study of cytomegalovirus exposure and HLA in healthy donors. On this clone: Its specificity is unknown.

Findings and limits, study-wide: A later look showed TCR association rates differing by HLA locus, highest for DRB1 and lowest for HLA-C.

The CDR3 sequence is 16 residues long. Germline V CDR1 and CDR2: MDHEN, SYDVKM. V shed 6 bases, J shed 6 bases, and the junction held 14 bases outside the gene matches. PCR primers comprised 60 Vbeta and 13 Jbeta primers. The assay was immunoSEQ multiplex PCR, and TCRdb's table has in-frame clones only and misses some. The sample yields roughly 200,000 clones, approximately 78% seen once. The sequencing sample was made of PBMCs. This clonotype was obtained from a woman in her 40s in good health and CMV-seronegative. The rearrangement links TRBV28 to TRBJ1-2; 9 bases map to TRBD1. The CDR3 region is CASRKPGTGLANGYTF. CDR3 coding DNA: TGTGCCAGCAGGAAGCCAGGGACAGGGCTTGCGAATGGCTACACCTTC.